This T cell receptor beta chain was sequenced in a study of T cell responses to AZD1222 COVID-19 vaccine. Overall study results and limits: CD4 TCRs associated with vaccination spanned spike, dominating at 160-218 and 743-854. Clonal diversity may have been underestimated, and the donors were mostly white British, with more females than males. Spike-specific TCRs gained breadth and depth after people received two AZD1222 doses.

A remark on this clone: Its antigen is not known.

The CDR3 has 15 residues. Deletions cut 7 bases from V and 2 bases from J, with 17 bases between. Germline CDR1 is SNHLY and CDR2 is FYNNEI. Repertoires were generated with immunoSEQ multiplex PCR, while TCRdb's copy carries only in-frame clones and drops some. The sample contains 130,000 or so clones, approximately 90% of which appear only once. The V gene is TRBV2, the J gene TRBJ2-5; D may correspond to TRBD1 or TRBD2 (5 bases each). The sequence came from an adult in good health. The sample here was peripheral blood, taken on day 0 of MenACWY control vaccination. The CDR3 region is CASNGDGAGQETQYF. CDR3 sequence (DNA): TGTGCCAGCAACGGGGATGGGGCGGGTCAAGAGACCCAGTACTTC.